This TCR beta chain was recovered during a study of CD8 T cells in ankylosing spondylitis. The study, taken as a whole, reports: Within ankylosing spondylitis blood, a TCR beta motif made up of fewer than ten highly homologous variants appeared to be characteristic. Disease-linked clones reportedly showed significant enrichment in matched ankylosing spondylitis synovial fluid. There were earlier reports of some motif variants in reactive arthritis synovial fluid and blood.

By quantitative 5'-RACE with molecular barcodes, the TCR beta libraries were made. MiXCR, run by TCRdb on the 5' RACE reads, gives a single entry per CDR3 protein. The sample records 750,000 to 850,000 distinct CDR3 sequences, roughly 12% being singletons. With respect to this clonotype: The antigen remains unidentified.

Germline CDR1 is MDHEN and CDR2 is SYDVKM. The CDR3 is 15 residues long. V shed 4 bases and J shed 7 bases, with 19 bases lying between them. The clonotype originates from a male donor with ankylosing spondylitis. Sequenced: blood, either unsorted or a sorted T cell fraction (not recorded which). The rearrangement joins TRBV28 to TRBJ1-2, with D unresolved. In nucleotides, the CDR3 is TGTGCCAGCAGTTCGGGCACTCTTCCCATCTCTGGCTACACCTTC. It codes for CASSSGTLPISGYTF.